The next 10 T cell receptor beta chains were all read from a single sample in a study of cytomegalovirus exposure and HLA in healthy donors. The PCR employed 60 Vbeta primers together with 13 Jbeta primers. The protocol was immunoSEQ multiplex PCR, while the TCRdb copy is restricted to in-frame clones and leaves out a portion. In the table there are about 150,000 clones, approximately 81% of which are singletons. Sequencing used PBMCs. The receptors originated from a boy aged 2 to 10 in good health and CMV-seronegative.

This clone was found once. V is TRBV4-1 and J is TRBJ1-3, with D hard to call. V lost 1 base and J 0 bases, leaving 13 bases between the germline ends. This CDR3 is 17 amino acids long. CDR1 is MGHRA and CDR2 is YSYEKL in the germline V gene. CDR3 amino acids: CASSQGGGDYSGNTIYF. The CDR3 bases are TGCGCCAGCAGCCAAGGAGGAGGTGACTACTCTGGAAACACCATATATTTT.

V and J are TRBV29-1 and TRBJ1-1; 7 bases fit TRBD1. The CDR3 totals 14 residues. J was trimmed by 1 base and V by 6 bases; bases with no gene match: 8. In germline, CDR1 is SQVTM, CDR2 ANQGSEA. The CDR3 DNA sequence: TGCAGCGTCGCGGGACAGAGGGGGAACACTGAAGCTTTCTTT. It yields the protein CSVAGQRGNTEAFF.

The chain employs TRBV19 and TRBJ2-1; D gene unclear. V was cut by 3 bases and J by 1 base, with 16 bases left in between. Germline loops: CDR1 LNHDA, CDR2 SQIVND (reference sequence). This CDR3 has 17 amino acids. CDR3 amino acids: CASSIHGGRFSYNEQFF. The CDR3 region has the DNA TGTGCCAGTAGTATCCATGGTGGCAGGTTTTCCTACAATGAGCAGTTCTTC. Full variable domain (remainder filled in from reference TRBV19 and TRBJ2-1): DGGITQSPKYLFRKEGQNVTLSCEQNLNHDAMYWYRQDPGQGLRLIYYSQIVNDFQKGDIAEGYSVSREKKESFPLTVTSAQKNPTAFYLCASSIHGGRFSYNEQFFGPGTRLTVL.

The chain has TRBV28 and TRBJ2-7; 10 bases are a match to TRBD2. Trimming took 5 bases from V and 6 from J; bases not matched to a gene: 10. The CDR3 extends over 15 amino acids. The V gene's germline CDR1 is MDHEN and CDR2 SYDVKM. The CDR3 here is CASSPPSGSGGEQYF. The CDR3 DNA is TGTGCCAGCAGTCCCCCTAGCGGGAGCGGCGGCGAGCAGTACTTC.

As for this clone: Germline and junction disagree at one end, which may indicate a read error. The rearrangement joins TRBV20-1 to TRBJ1-4; 7 positions match TRBD1. Germline V gene data show CDR1 as DFQATT and CDR2 as SNEGSKA (reference sequence). The CDR3 extends over 11 amino acids. Written as DNA, the CDR3 is TGCAGTGCGTCGGTCCCACAGGGGTGTCTTTTT. Translation gives CSASVPQGCLF.

V gene TRBV7-9 combines with J gene TRBJ2-7; 9 positions match TRBD2. The CDR3 is 17 amino acids. The germline CDR1 and CDR2 sequences are SEHNR and FQNEAQ (reference sequence). The trim removed 1 base at V and 4 bases at J, leaving 11 bases unmatched. The CDR3 sequence is CASSLVMGAGGEYEQYF. The CDR3, as DNA: TGTGCCAGCAGCTTAGTAATGGGGGCGGGAGGGGAATACGAGCAGTACTTC.

This chain connects TRBV27 to TRBJ2-1; no definite D call. This CDR3 region has 14 residues. V shed 11 bases and J shed 4 bases, with 18 bases lying between them. Germline CDR1 and CDR2: MNHEY and SMNVEV (reference sequence). The CDR3 nucleotides read TGTGCCTCTTACGGCGGCTCCCTATACAATGAGCAGTTCTTC. Residues: CASYGGSLYNEQFF.

V gene TRBV5-1 combines with J gene TRBJ1-1; 12 positions match TRBD1. Losses at the gene ends were 3 bases for V and 4 bases for J; bases not matched to a gene: 7. CDR3 length: 16 amino acids. In germline, CDR1 is SGHRS, CDR2 YFSETQ. The CDR3 loop reads CASSWWDRGPGTEAFF. The CDR3 coding sequence is TGCGCCAGCAGCTGGTGGGACAGGGGGCCGGGCACTGAAGCTTTCTTT.

The J gene is TRBJ2-7, the V gene TRBV5-4, with D possibly matching TRBD2 (5 bases). This CDR3 contains 13 residues. CDR1 is SGHNT and CDR2 is YYREEE in the germline V gene (reference sequence). The germline V and J ends were trimmed by 0 bases and 5 bases, with 9 bases remaining between them. The CDR3: CASSLDAGDEQYF. The CDR3 coding sequence is TGTGCCAGCAGCTTGGACGCGGGTGACGAGCAGTACTTC. The full variable domain, in which reference TRBV5-4 and TRBJ2-7 provide the parts outside the CDR3, is ETGVTQSPTHLIKTRGQQVTLRCSSQSGHNTVSWYQQALGQGPQFIFQYYREEENGRGNFPPRFSGLQFPNYSSELNVNALELDDSALYLCASSLDAGDEQYFGPGTRLTVT.

The chain couples TRBV5-1 to TRBJ2-7, with 9 bases that match TRBD2. From germline, CDR1 is SGHRS and CDR2 YFSETQ. The CDR3 totals 16 residues. V gave up 0 bases and J gave up 2 bases; unmatched junction bases: 6. CDR3 in DNA: TGCGCCAGCAGCTTGGCCAGTAGCGGGAGAACCTACGAGCAGTACTTC. Its protein product is CASSLASSGRTYEQYF. Combining the CDR3 with reference TRBV5-1 and TRBJ2-7 gives the whole variable domain KAGVTQTPRYLIKTRGQQVTLSCSPISGHRSVSWYQQTPGQGLQFLFEYFSETQRNKGNFPGRFSGRQFSNSRSEMNVSTLELGDSALYLCASSLASSGRTYEQYFGPGTRLTVT.